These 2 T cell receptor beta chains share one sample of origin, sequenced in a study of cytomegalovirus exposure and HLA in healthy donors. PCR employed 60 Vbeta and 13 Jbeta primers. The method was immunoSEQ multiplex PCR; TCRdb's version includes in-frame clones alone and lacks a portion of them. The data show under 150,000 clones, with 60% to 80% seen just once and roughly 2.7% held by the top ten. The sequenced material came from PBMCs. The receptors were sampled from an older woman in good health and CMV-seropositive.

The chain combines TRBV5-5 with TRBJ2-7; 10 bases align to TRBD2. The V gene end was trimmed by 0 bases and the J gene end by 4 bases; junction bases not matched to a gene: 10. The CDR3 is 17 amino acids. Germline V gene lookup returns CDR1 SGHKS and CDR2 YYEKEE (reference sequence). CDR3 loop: CASSLDLVGLASYEQYF. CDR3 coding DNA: TGTGCCAGCAGCTTGGACCTAGTGGGACTAGCGTCGTACGAGCAGTACTTC.

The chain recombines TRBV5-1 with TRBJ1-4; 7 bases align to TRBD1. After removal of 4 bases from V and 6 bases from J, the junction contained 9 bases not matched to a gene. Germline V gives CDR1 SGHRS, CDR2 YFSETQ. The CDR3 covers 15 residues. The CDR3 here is CASSPGDRAYEKLFF. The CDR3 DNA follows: TGCGCCAGCAGCCCGGGGGACAGAGCATATGAAAAACTGTTTTTT.